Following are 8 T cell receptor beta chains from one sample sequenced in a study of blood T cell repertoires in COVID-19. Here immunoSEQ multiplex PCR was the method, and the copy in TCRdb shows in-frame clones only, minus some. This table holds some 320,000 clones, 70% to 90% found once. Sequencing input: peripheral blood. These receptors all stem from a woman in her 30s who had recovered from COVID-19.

The CDR3 coding sequence is TGTGCCAGCAGCCAAGCATTGGGGACAGGGGTTTGGTCCTACGAGCAGTACTTC. As protein: CASSQALGTGVWSYEQYF. The chain uses TRBV3-1 (or the pseudogene TRBV3-2) and TRBJ2-7; 10 positions agree with TRBD1. The CDR3 is 18 residues long. The V gene end was trimmed by 1 base and the J gene end by 1 base; junction bases not matched to a gene: 10. Per germline, CDR1 LGHDT and CDR2 YNNKEL (reference sequence).

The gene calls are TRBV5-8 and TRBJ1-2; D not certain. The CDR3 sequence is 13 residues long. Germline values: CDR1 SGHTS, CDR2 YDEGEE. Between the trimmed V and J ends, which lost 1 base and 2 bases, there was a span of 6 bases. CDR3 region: CASSLQQNYGYTF. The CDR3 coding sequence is TGTGCCAGCAGCTTGCAACAGAACTATGGCTACACCTTC.

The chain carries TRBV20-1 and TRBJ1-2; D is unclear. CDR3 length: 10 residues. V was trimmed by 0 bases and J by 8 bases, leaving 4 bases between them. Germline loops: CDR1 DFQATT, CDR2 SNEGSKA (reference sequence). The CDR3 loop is CSARDQGYTF. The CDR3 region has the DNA TGCAGTGCTAGAGATCAAGGCTACACCTTC.

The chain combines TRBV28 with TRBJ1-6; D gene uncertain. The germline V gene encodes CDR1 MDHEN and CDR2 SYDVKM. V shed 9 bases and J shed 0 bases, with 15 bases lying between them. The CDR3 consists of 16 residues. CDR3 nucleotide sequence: TGTGCCAGTACCGCTCCCGGGGTCTCCTATAATTCACCCCTCCACTTT. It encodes CASTAPGVSYNSPLHF.

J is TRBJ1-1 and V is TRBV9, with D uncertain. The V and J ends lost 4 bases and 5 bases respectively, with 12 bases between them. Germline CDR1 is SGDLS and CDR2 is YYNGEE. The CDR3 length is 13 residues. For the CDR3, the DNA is TGTGCCAGCAGCCCTATAGTCTGGACTGAAGCTTTCTTT. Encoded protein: CASSPIVWTEAFF.

The CDR3 coding sequence is TGTGCCAGCACTCCTTTTCCCCCAGGGGGCAATCAGCCCCAGCATTTT. Its translation: CASTPFPPGGNQPQHF. V gene TRBV28 combines with J gene TRBJ1-5, with D perhaps TRBD1 (6 bases). Germline assignment: CDR1 MDHEN and CDR2 SYDVKM. The CDR3 contains 16 residues. V lost 7 bases and J lost 2, with 18 bases in between.

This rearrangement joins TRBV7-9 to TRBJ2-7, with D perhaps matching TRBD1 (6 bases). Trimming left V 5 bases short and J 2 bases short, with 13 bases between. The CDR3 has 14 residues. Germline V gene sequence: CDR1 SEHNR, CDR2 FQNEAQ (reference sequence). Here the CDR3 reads CASSMQGPPYEQYF. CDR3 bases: TGTGCCAGCAGCATGCAGGGGCCTCCCTACGAGCAGTACTTC.

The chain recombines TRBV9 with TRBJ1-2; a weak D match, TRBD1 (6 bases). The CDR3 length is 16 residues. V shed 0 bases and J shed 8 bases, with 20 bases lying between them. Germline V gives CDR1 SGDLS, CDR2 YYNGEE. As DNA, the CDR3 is TGTGCCAGCAGCGTAGCTACGAGGGGGTCGGCGGGCGGCTACACCTTC. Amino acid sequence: CASSVATRGSAGGYTF.